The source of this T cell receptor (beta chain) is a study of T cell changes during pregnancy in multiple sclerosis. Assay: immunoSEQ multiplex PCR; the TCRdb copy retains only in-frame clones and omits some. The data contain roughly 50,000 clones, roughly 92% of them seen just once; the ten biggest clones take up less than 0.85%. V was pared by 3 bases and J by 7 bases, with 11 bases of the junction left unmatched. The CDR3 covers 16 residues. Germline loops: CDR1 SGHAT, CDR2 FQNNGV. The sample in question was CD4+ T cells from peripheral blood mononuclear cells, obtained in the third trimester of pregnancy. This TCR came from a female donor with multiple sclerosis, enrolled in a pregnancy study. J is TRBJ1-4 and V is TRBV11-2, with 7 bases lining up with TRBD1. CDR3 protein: CASSLGTGTALEKLFF. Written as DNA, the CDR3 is TGTGCCAGCAGCTTGGGTACCGGGACAGCTCTTGAAAAACTGTTTTTT.